The 16 T cell receptor beta chains below were found in one sample sequenced in a study of radiotherapy plus CTLA-4 blockade in lung cancer. The method was immunoSEQ multiplex PCR; TCRdb's version includes in-frame clones alone and lacks a portion of them. This table has tens of thousands of clones, roughly four fifths appearing once. The material sequenced was peripheral blood, taken from a patient treated with radiotherapy plus ipilimumab. These receptor sequences come from a human donor with non-small cell lung cancer that progressed on radiotherapy plus ipilimumab.

In nucleotides, the CDR3 is TGCGCCAGCAGCCAAGATTTTCTAGCCTACGAGCAGTACGTC. Protein product: CASSQDFLAYEQYV. The genes are TRBV4-1 and TRBJ2-7; D call uncertain. Trimming left V 0 bases short and J 2 bases short, with 8 bases between. Germline-derived CDR1 and CDR2 are MGHRA and YSYEKL. The CDR3 is 14 residues long.

The CDR3 sequence: CAFRPIGQNTEAFF. The CDR3 DNA follows: TGTGCCTTCCGCCCAATAGGACAGAACACTGAAGCTTTCTTT. This sequence joins TRBV30 and TRBJ1-1; D is possibly TRBD1 (5 bases). V lost 7 bases to trimming and J lost 1 base, with 16 bases between them. The CDR3 covers 14 residues. CDR1 is GTSNPN, CDR2 SVGIG, per germline (reference sequence).

This clone is labeled as hyperexpanded. The chain employs TRBV7-9 and TRBJ2-5; 7 nucleotides align to TRBD1. The CDR3 is 15 residues long. Germline CDR1 is SEHNR and CDR2 is FQNEAQ (reference sequence). V lost 2 bases and J lost 3; bases outside the gene matches: 6. CDR3 region: CASSLTSDREETQYF. The CDR3 DNA sequence: TGTGCCAGCAGCTTAACCTCAGACAGGGAAGAGACCCAGTACTTC.

The chain carries TRBV19 and TRBJ2-2; D is possibly TRBD1 (6 bases). The V and J ends lost 3 bases and 0 bases respectively, with 8 bases between them. CDR1 LNHDA and CDR2 SQIVND come from the germline V gene (reference sequence). The CDR3 is 15 amino acids. The DNA of the CDR3 is TGTGCCAGTAGTATGGGGGACACGAACACCGGGGAGCTGTTTTTT. Its protein is CASSMGDTNTGELFF.

The table lists this clone with a count of one. The V gene is TRBV30, the J gene TRBJ2-7; 8 nucleotides line up with TRBD2. After removal of 2 bases from V and 5 bases from J, the junction contained 8 bases not matched to a gene. The CDR3 covers 14 residues. CDR1 is GTSNPN, CDR2 SVGIG, per germline (reference sequence). The CDR3 DNA follows: TGTGCCTGGAGTAGAGCGGCGGGGGGACACGAGCAGTACGTC. Residues: CAWSRAAGGHEQYV.

This clone is a singleton in its sample. CDR3 DNA: TGTGCCAGCAGCTTAATCCGGGGGCAGATTCCTAACTATGGCTACACCTTC. Translation: CASSLIRGQIPNYGYTF. V and J are TRBV7-9 and TRBJ1-2, with D possibly being TRBD1 (6 bases). V lost 2 bases and J 0 bases, leaving 16 bases between the germline ends. CDR1 and CDR2 (germline): SEHNR, FQNEAQ (reference sequence). This CDR3 spans 17 amino acids.

The chain links TRBV27 to TRBJ1-5, with 9 positions matching TRBD1. Unmatched junction bases numbered 8, after V lost 6 bases and J lost 5 bases. CDR3 size: 15 residues. CDR1 and CDR2 (germline): MNHEY, SMNVEV (reference sequence). The CDR3 loop reads CASSSGTGTYQPQHF. The CDR3 DNA reads as TGTGCCAGCAGCTCCGGGACAGGGACATATCAGCCCCAGCATTTT.

The chain couples TRBV5-1 to TRBJ2-3; perhaps TRBD1 as D (6 bases). The germline V and J ends were trimmed by 0 bases and 2 bases, with 10 bases remaining between them. This CDR3 has 15 residues. Germline lookup yields CDR1 SGHRS and CDR2 YFSETQ. The CDR3, as DNA: TGCGCCAGCAGCTTGGAAACAGGGAACACAGATACGCAGTATTTT. It translates to CASSLETGNTDTQYF.

V and J are TRBV4-1 and TRBJ2-1; either TRBD1 or TRBD2 may fit D (5 bases each). V shed 0 bases and J shed 6 bases, with 30 bases lying between them. Germline CDR1 reads MGHRA; CDR2 reads YSYEKL. The CDR3 loop spans 21 amino acids. CDR3 bases: TGCGCCAGCAGCCAAGAGGGGGTCAAGGGATCGGTAAAAAGGTCGGTCAATGAGCAGTTCTTC. This encodes CASSQEGVKGSVKRSVNEQFF.

V is TRBV30 and J is TRBJ2-5; 7 nucleotides line up with TRBD2. The CDR3 length is 12 residues. CDR1 is GTSNPN, CDR2 SVGIG, per germline (reference sequence). After removal of 4 bases from V and 2 bases from J, the junction contained 1 base not matched to a gene. The CDR3 DNA reads as TGTGCCTGGACTAGCGGACAAGAGACCCAGTACTTC. Translation: CAWTSGQETQYF.

The V and J genes are TRBV6-5 and TRBJ2-3, with D perhaps matching TRBD2 (5 bases). The V end was cut by 7 bases, the J end by 3 bases, with 8 bases between. The CDR3 totals 12 residues. Germline lookup yields CDR1 MNHEY and CDR2 SVGAGI. CDR3 sequence reads: CASTAETDTQYF. CDR3 DNA sequence: TGTGCCAGCACAGCGGAGACAGATACGCAGTATTTT.

This chain links TRBV7-9 with TRBJ2-2; no firm D call. Germline loops: CDR1 SEHNR, CDR2 FQNEAQ (reference sequence). Deletions cut 5 bases from V and 1 base from J, with 14 bases between. There are 16 residues in the CDR3. In DNA form, the CDR3 reads TGTGCCAGCAGCCCGCCGCTCAGCCAGAACACCGGGGAGCTGTTTTTT. It specifies CASSPPLSQNTGELFF.

A few counts support this clone. The V call is TRBV10-2, the J call TRBJ2-1; D uncertain. Germline V CDR1 and CDR2: WSHSY, SAAADI. The V end lost 5 bases, the J end lost 9 bases, and 8 bases lay between the germline ends. The length of the CDR3 is 11 residues. The CDR3 coding sequence is TGCGCCAGCAGTCTGGCGATTGAGCAGTTCTTC. It specifies CASSLAIEQFF.

The CDR3, as DNA: TGTGCCAGCAGTCCCATGTCCGGGACAGATACGCAGTATTTT. Protein: CASSPMSGTDTQYF. The chain is built from TRBV28 and TRBJ2-3; D gene unclear. This CDR3 is 14 amino acids long. Trimming took off 5 bases at V and 3 bases at J, with 12 bases between the two ends. Germline-derived CDR1 and CDR2 are MDHEN and SYDVKM.

This clone was observed a handful of times. The V call is TRBV6-5, the J call TRBJ1-2; D gene uncertain. Per germline, CDR1 MNHEY and CDR2 SVGAGI. This CDR3 spans 15 amino acids. Deletions cut 2 bases from V and 8 bases from J, with 18 bases between. Here the CDR3 reads CASSYGEGRNGGYTF. The CDR3 region has the DNA TGTGCCAGCAGTTACGGTGAAGGCCGAAATGGGGGCTACACCTTC.

The chain joins TRBV28 to TRBJ1-2, with 9 bases identical to TRBD1. J gave up 8 bases and V 2 bases, and 3 bases lay outside the gene matches. The CDR3 has 13 amino acids. Germline-derived CDR1 and CDR2 are MDHEN and SYDVKM. The CDR3 is CASSLTGGRGYTF. CDR3 coding DNA: TGTGCCAGCAGTTTAACAGGGGGCAGGGGCTACACCTTC.